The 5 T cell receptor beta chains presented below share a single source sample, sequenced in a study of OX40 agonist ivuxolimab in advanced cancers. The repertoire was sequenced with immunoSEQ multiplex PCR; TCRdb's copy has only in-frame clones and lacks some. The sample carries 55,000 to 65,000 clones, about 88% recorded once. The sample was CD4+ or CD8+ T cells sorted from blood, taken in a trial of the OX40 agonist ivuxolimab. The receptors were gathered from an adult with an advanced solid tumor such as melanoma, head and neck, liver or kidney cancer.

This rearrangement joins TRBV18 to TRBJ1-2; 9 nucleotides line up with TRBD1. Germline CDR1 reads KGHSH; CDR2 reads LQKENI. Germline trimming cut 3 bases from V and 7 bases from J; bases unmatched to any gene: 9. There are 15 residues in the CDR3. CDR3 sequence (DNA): TGTGCCAGCTCACCGCCTCCAGGGACAGGGATTGGCTACACCTTC. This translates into CASSPPPGTGIGYTF.

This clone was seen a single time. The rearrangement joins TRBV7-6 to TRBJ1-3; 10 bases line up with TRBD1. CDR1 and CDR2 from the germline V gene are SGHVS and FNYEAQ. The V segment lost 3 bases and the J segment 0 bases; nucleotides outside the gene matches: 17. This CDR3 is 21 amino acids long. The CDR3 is CASSLNVEWTGGSFSGNTIYF. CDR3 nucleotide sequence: TGTGCCAGCAGCTTGAACGTGGAATGGACAGGGGGTTCGTTCTCTGGAAACACCATATATTTT.

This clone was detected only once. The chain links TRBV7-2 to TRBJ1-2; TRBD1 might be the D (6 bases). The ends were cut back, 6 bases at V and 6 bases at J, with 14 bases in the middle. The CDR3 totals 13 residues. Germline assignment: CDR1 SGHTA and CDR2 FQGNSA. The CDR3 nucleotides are TGTGCCAGCAGGAGGACAGCCCAAGATGGCTACACCTTC. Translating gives CASRRTAQDGYTF. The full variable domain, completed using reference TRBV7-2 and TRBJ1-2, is GAGVSQSPSNKVTEKGKDVELRCDPISGHTALYWYRQSLGQGLEFLIYFQGNSAPDKSGLPSDRFSAERTGGSVSTLTIQRTQQEDSAVYLCASRRTAQDGYTFGSGTRLTVV.

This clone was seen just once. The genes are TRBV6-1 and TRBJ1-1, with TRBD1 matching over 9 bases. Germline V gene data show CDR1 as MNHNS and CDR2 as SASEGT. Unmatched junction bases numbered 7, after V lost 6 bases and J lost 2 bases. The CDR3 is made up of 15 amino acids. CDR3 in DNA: TGTGCCAGCAGGCCTCGGGACAGGGAAAACACTGAAGCTTTCTTT. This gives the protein CASRPRDRENTEAFF.

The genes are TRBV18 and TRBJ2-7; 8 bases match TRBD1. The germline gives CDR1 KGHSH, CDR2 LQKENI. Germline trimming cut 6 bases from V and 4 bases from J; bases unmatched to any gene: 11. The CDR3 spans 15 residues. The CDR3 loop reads CASSVEVGTGYEQYF. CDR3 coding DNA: TGTGCCAGCTCCGTTGAGGTGGGGACAGGATACGAGCAGTACTTC.